The 27 T cell receptor beta chains reported below all come from one sample, sequenced in a study. Cells sorted as Tregs were CD4+, CD25+ and CD127-/low. Each CDR3 protein gets one entry after TCRdb re-called the 5' RACE reads with MiXCR. The table lists over 40,000 distinct CDR3 sequences, roughly 22% of them singletons, with roughly 4.5% in the top ten. Input material: Tregs sorted from a lymph node. The receptors stem from a female donor with breast cancer.

A remark on this clonotype: No conserved phenylalanine or tryptophan is present at the end of the CDR3, so a read error is the likely explanation. The chain couples TRBV3-1 to TRBJ2-7; 9 bases fit TRBD2. This CDR3 is 16 amino acids long. The V gene end was trimmed by 1 base and the J gene end by 1 base; junction bases not matched to a gene: 5. Germline CDR1 and CDR2: LGHDT and YNNKEL (reference sequence). The CDR3 coding sequence is TGTGCCAGCAGCCAAGCCCTGCTAGCGGGGTCCTACGAGCAGTACTCC. Its protein is CASSQALLAGSYEQYS.

With respect to this clonotype: A much larger clone differs from this one at a single base, so this may be a read error. This rearrangement joins TRBV29-1 to TRBJ2-5; D is unclear. Trimming cost V 3 bases and J 4 bases, with 12 bases left between them. Germline V gene sequence: CDR1 SQVTM, CDR2 ANQGSEA. The CDR3 consists of 13 residues. CDR3 DNA: TGCAGCGTTGATCGGTCGGGCACAGAGACCCAGTACTTC. Its translation is CSVDRSGTETQYF.

This clonotype appeared a few times. This chain uses TRBV19 with TRBJ2-7, with 9 bases fitting TRBD2. Per germline, CDR1 LNHDA and CDR2 SQIVND (reference sequence). This CDR3 is built from 15 residues. The J segment lost 6 bases and the V segment lost 4 bases, leaving 10 bases of the junction unmatched. CDR3 sequence reads: CASSRRSSGKVEQYF. The CDR3 DNA reads TGTGCCAGTAGTAGGAGGTCTAGCGGGAAAGTCGAGCAGTACTTC.

This clonotype showed up many times. The chain employs TRBV9 and TRBJ2-1; a possible D gene is TRBD2 (5 bases). Between the trimmed V and J ends, which lost 5 bases and 0 bases, there was a span of 12 bases. The germline V gene encodes CDR1 SGDLS and CDR2 YYNGEE. CDR3 length equals 15 residues. The chain's CDR3 is CASSPDGNSYNEQFF. The CDR3 DNA reads TGTGCCAGCAGTCCCGACGGGAACTCCTACAATGAGCAGTTCTTC.

The chain employs TRBV2 and TRBJ1-1; the match to TRBD1 covers 8 bases. Germline values: CDR1 SNHLY, CDR2 FYNNEI. The V gene end was trimmed by 3 bases and the J gene end by 1 base; junction bases not matched to a gene: 10. The CDR3 totals 17 residues. The DNA of the CDR3 is TGTGCCAGCAGTGATCGAGGGTTCAGGGGGCCGAACACTGAAGCTTTCTTT. Its translation: CASSDRGFRGPNTEAFF.

This clonotype was observed at least ten times. The CDR3 DNA sequence: TGTGCCAGCAGTCTTCGACACCGCGGCTACACCTTC. It codes for CASSLRHRGYTF. The chain joins TRBV12-3 or TRBV12-4 to TRBJ1-2, with D unclear. The V and J ends lost 5 bases and 8 bases respectively, with 12 bases between them. The CDR3 totals 12 residues.

This clonotype was detected ten times or more. The rearrangement links TRBV12-3 or TRBV12-4 to TRBJ2-3; TRBD2 is a possible D gene (7 bases). V dropped 3 bases and J dropped 4 bases, with 14 bases sitting between them. This CDR3 contains 15 residues. As DNA, the CDR3 is TGTGCCAGCAGTTTGGGGGGGGCGCGGGCAGATACGCAGTATTTT. Its protein product is CASSLGGARADTQYF.

The sample holds a few counts of this clonotype. A read error may explain this, as a much larger clone is one base away. The rearrangement links TRBV29-1 to TRBJ2-5, with D maybe TRBD1 (5 bases). CDR1 and CDR2 from the germline V gene are SQVTM and ANQGSEA. The CDR3 contains 13 residues. The CDR3 loop is CGVRRTPQETQYF. Written as DNA, the CDR3 is TGCGGCGTTCGTCGGACACCTCAAGAGACCCAGTACTTC.

This clonotype was seen at least ten times. This chain uses TRBV5-5 with TRBJ2-2; D is undetermined. V lost 4 bases, J lost 7 bases, and 23 bases lay in between. Germline V CDR1 and CDR2: SGHKS, YYEKEE (reference sequence). The length of the CDR3 is 17 residues. The DNA of the CDR3 is TGTGCCAGCAGCCGCGACGGATACAGATGGGTCGGCGGGGAGCTGTTTTTT. Translation: CASSRDGYRWVGGELFF.

This clonotype was recorded at least ten times. The rearrangement joins TRBV7-3 to TRBJ2-3; either TRBD1 or TRBD2 may supply D (5 bases each). From germline, CDR1 is SGHTA and CDR2 FQGTGA. The CDR3 length is 14 residues. V lost 2 bases to trimming and J lost 4 bases, with 10 bases between them. Here the CDR3 DNA reads TGTGCCAGCAGCTTAGGTGGGGGAGCAGATACGCAGTATTTT. Translated, it gives CASSLGGGADTQYF.

V and J are TRBV10-3 and TRBJ1-2, with TRBD1 as a possible D gene (6 bases). Trimming took off 10 bases at V and 2 bases at J, with 14 bases between the two ends. CDR3 size: 13 residues. The germline V gene has CDR1 ENHRY and CDR2 SYGVKD. The CDR3 reads CATAAQGNYGYTF. The DNA for the CDR3 is TGTGCCACCGCTGCCCAGGGGAACTATGGCTACACCTTC.

This clonotype came up a few times. J is TRBJ2-1 and V is TRBV14, with TRBD2 identical over 8 bases. The CDR3 is 15 amino acids. Germline-derived CDR1 and CDR2 are SGHDN and FVKESK. The trim removed 4 bases at V and 9 bases at J, leaving 11 bases unmatched. The chain's CDR3 is CASSPSGGYLAEQFF. CDR3 nucleotides: TGTGCCAGCAGCCCCAGCGGGGGCTACCTCGCTGAGCAGTTCTTC.

About this clonotype itself: One end of the junction does not line up with germline, which may come from a read error. The V gene is TRBV12-3 or TRBV12-4, the J gene TRBJ1-1; D perhaps matches TRBD1 (5 bases). The CDR3 totals 12 residues. As DNA, the CDR3 is TGTACCAGCCGGACAACGAACACTGAAGCTTTCTTT. It encodes CTSRTTNTEAFF.

This clonotype was detected ten times or more. The chain joins TRBV9 to TRBJ2-1; 7 bases align to TRBD1. Losses at the gene ends were 4 bases for V and 7 bases for J; bases not matched to a gene: 11. The V gene's germline CDR1 is SGDLS and CDR2 YYNGEE. This CDR3 spans 15 amino acids. The CDR3 coding sequence is TGTGCCAGCAGCAGAACCGGGACAGAGGGGAATGAGCAGTTCTTC. Its translation: CASSRTGTEGNEQFF.

This clonotype was seen ten or more times. The J gene is TRBJ2-5, the V gene TRBV5-1; no definite D call. Trimming took off 0 bases at V and 1 base at J, with 7 bases between the two ends. The CDR3 totals 14 residues. Germline lookup yields CDR1 SGHRS and CDR2 YFSETQ. The CDR3: CASSLGNGQETQYF. The CDR3 region has the DNA TGCGCCAGCAGCTTGGGGAACGGCCAAGAGACCCAGTACTTC.

V and J are TRBV12-3 or TRBV12-4 and TRBJ2-1; 12 bases agree with TRBD2. The CDR3 has 15 amino acids. J gave up 8 bases and V 7 bases, and 9 bases lay outside the gene matches. The CDR3 coding sequence is TGTGCCAGCACCCGGACTAGCGGGAAGCTCGATGAGCAGTTCTTC. Translated: CASTRTSGKLDEQFF.

This clonotype was found many times. This chain links TRBV18 with TRBJ2-1; D might be TRBD2 (5 bases). The germline gives CDR1 KGHSH, CDR2 LQKENI. The CDR3 is 12 residues long. The germline V and J ends were trimmed by 6 bases and 3 bases, with 6 bases remaining between them. The CDR3 sequence: CASSEDYNEQFF. CDR3 in DNA: TGTGCCAGCTCGGAGGACTACAATGAGCAGTTCTTC.

The sample holds a few counts of this clonotype. The V call is TRBV30, the J call TRBJ2-2; D gene unclear. Germline lookup yields CDR1 GTSNPN and CDR2 SVGIG (reference sequence). The CDR3 contains 11 residues. Deletions cut 5 bases from V and 6 bases from J, with 7 bases between. CDR3 DNA sequence: TGTGCCTGGGGACCCTCCGGGGAGCTGTTTTTT. Translated, it gives CAWGPSGELFF.

This clonotype was seen more than once but under ten times. This chain uses TRBV24-1 with TRBJ2-1; 7 nucleotides agree with TRBD2. The V gene end was trimmed by 5 bases and the J gene end by 0 bases; junction bases not matched to a gene: 0. Germline assignment: CDR1 KGHDR and CDR2 SFDVKD. The CDR3 extends over 14 amino acids. CDR3 in amino acids: CATSGLASYNEQFF. The DNA for the CDR3 is TGTGCCACCAGTGGACTAGCCTCCTACAATGAGCAGTTCTTC.

This clonotype was found many times. The chain employs TRBV4-2 and TRBJ1-5; D remains unclear. CDR3 length: 14 residues. Germline V CDR1 and CDR2: LGHNA, YNFKEQ. The ends were cut back, 0 bases at V and 2 bases at J, with 5 bases in the middle. CDR3 coding DNA: TGTGCCAGCAGCCAAGATGGGGGCAATCAGCCCCAGCATTTT. Residues: CASSQDGGNQPQHF.

This chain uses TRBV19 with TRBJ2-3, with TRBD1 identical over 9 bases. With V trimmed by 5 bases and J by 2 bases, 8 bases remained unmatched. Germline V gives CDR1 LNHDA, CDR2 SQIVND (reference sequence). The length of the CDR3 is 16 residues. In nucleotides, the CDR3 is TGTGCCAGTAGTGCCGGGACAGGGACCATCACAGATACGCAGTATTTT. Translated, it gives CASSAGTGTITDTQYF.

In this sample, this clonotype turned up a few times. The CDR3 loop reads CASSYSRQYTGELFF. The CDR3 nucleotides are TGTGCCAGCAGTTACTCGAGACAGTACACCGGGGAGCTGTTTTTT. The J gene is TRBJ2-2, the V gene TRBV6-2 or TRBV6-3; D is possibly TRBD1 (5 bases). Germline V gives CDR1 MNHEY, CDR2 SVGEGT. Trimming removed 0 bases from V and 3 bases from J, with 8 bases in between. This CDR3 region has 15 residues.

This clonotype was detected a few times. The chain recombines TRBV30 with TRBJ2-7, with D perhaps TRBD2 (5 bases). The CDR3 has 11 amino acids. Looked up from germline, CDR1 is GTSNPN and CDR2 is SVGIG (reference sequence). V lost 5 bases to trimming and J lost 4 bases, with 9 bases between them. CDR3 DNA sequence: TGTGCCTGGGCGACTACTTACGAGCAGTACTTC. Protein: CAWATTYEQYF.

This clonotype was detected only a few times. This CDR3 is CASSPTKQYNEQFF. The DNA for the CDR3 is TGCGCCAGCAGCCCGACTAAACAGTACAATGAGCAGTTCTTC. V gene TRBV4-3 combines with J gene TRBJ2-1, with D perhaps TRBD2 (5 bases). V was trimmed by 4 bases and J by 4 bases, leaving 11 bases between them. This CDR3 has 14 residues. Germline CDR1 LGHNA, CDR2 YSLEER.

The chain has TRBV4-1 and TRBJ2-1; 9 bases fit TRBD2. Germline assignment: CDR1 MGHRA and CDR2 YSYEKL. V gave up 0 bases and J gave up 4 bases; unmatched junction bases: 4. The length of the CDR3 is 16 residues. CDR3 DNA: TGCGCCAGCAGCCAAGATGCTAGCGGGGTTTACAATGAGCAGTTCTTC. Its protein is CASSQDASGVYNEQFF.

Remarks on this clonotype: A read error may be the cause here, since a much bigger clone is one base away. This rearrangement joins TRBV20-1 to TRBJ2-7; D is possibly TRBD1 (5 bases). The length of the CDR3 is 13 residues. V was trimmed by 5 bases and J by 4 bases, leaving 15 bases between them. Germline V gene sequence: CDR1 DFQATT, CDR2 SNEGSKA (reference sequence). The CDR3 DNA reads TGCAGTGCTGACAGAGGCGAGAAATACGAGCAGTACTTC. Its translation: CSADRGEKYEQYF.

This sequence joins TRBV6-2 or TRBV6-3 and TRBJ1-1; weak D call: TRBD1 (6 bases). The V and J ends lost 2 bases and 5 bases respectively, with 12 bases between them. The CDR3 consists of 14 residues. Germline CDR1 and CDR2: MNHEY and SVGEGT. Written as DNA, the CDR3 is TGTGCCAGCAGTTACGGGGGCGCGGGTACTGAAGCTTTCTTT. Its protein product is CASSYGGAGTEAFF.